These 7 T cell receptor beta chains were all obtained from the same sample, sequenced in a study of molecular identifiers for immune sequencing clone quantification. Each CDR3 protein is one row after TCRdb ran MiXCR on the PCR reads. The table records some 650,000 distinct CDR3 sequences, nearly 20% of them present only once. The sequenced sample consisted of naive CD8+ T cells from blood, with Jurkat cell RNA spiked in. The subset denotes: FACS-sorted CD8+CD4-CCR7+CD45RA+ naive T cells. The receptor source for this set is a human donor in good health. Some libraries in this study had Jurkat cell RNA spiked in.

In its sample, this clonotype was seen many times. The chain combines TRBV20-1 with TRBJ2-7, with 9 nucleotides matching TRBD2. Per germline, CDR1 DFQATT and CDR2 SNEGSKA (reference sequence). J lost 4 bases, V lost 2 bases, and 6 bases had no gene match. The CDR3 extends over 14 amino acids. The DNA of the CDR3 is TGCAGTGCTAGATTTAGCGGGGGAACGTACGAGCAGTACTTC. It specifies CSARFSGGTYEQYF.

This clonotype was detected a few times. The V call is TRBV6-5, the J call TRBJ1-1; 9 nucleotides match TRBD1. CDR3 length equals 16 residues. With V trimmed by 2 bases and J by 0 bases, 4 bases remained unmatched. The V gene's germline CDR1 is MNHEY and CDR2 SVGAGI. The CDR3 loop is CASSYTYRGLNTEAFF. As DNA, the CDR3 is TGTGCCAGCAGTTACACCTACAGGGGGCTGAACACTGAAGCTTTCTTT.

Ten or more counts support this clonotype. The chain recombines TRBV28 with TRBJ2-2; TRBD1 aligns across 8 bases. Trimming removed 3 bases from V and 6 bases from J; junction bases left unmatched: 3. The CDR3 totals 14 residues. Germline CDR1 is MDHEN and CDR2 is SYDVKM. The DNA of the CDR3 is TGTGCCAGCAGTTTCCTCAGGGGGCCCGGGGAGCTGTTTTTT. Protein product: CASSFLRGPGELFF.

V and J are TRBV19 and TRBJ2-2; 7 bases fit TRBD1. V dropped 3 bases and J dropped 4; count of bases not matched to a gene: 14. The CDR3 covers 18 residues. Per germline, CDR1 LNHDA and CDR2 SQIVND (reference sequence). Written as DNA, the CDR3 is TGTGCCAGTAGTATGATGTCAGGGGGTTCTTTGGGCACCGGGGAGCTGTTTTTT. This codes for CASSMMSGGSLGTGELFF. The whole variable domain, filled in from reference TRBV19 and TRBJ2-2, reads DGGITQSPKYLFRKEGQNVTLSCEQNLNHDAMYWYRQDPGQGLRLIYYSQIVNDFQKGDIAEGYSVSREKKESFPLTVTSAQKNPTAFYLCASSMMSGGSLGTGELFFGEGSRLTVL.

This sequence joins TRBV7-9 and TRBJ1-1; the D is unclear. The V and J ends lost 1 base and 0 bases respectively, with 18 bases between them. Germline-derived CDR1 and CDR2 are SEHNR and FQNEAQ (reference sequence). This CDR3 region has 18 residues. DNA for the CDR3: TGTGCCAGCAGCTTAGGGGCGCCCTGGGGAATAATGAACACTGAAGCTTTCTTT. Translating gives CASSLGAPWGIMNTEAFF. Combining the CDR3 with reference TRBV7-9 and TRBJ1-1 gives the whole variable domain DTGVSQNPRHKITKRGQNVTFRCDPISEHNRLYWYRQTLGQGPEFLTYFQNEAQLEKSRLLSDRFSAERPKGSFSTLEIQRTEQGDSAMYLCASSLGAPWGIMNTEAFFGQGTRLTVV.

This clonotype was observed a handful of times. V and J are TRBV15 and TRBJ1-1; D is possibly TRBD1 (5 bases). Germline V gene lookup returns CDR1 LNHNV and CDR2 YYDKDF (reference sequence). CDR3 size: 13 residues. Trimming took 0 bases from V and 11 from J, leaving 13 bases between them. CDR3 nucleotides: TGTGCCACCAGCAGAGATCTTTGGACATTTGCTTTCTTT. Protein sequence: CATSRDLWTFAFF.

Of note for this clonotype: An end of the junction does not agree with germline; a read error may underlie this. The chain recombines TRBV20-1 with TRBJ2-7, with 8 bases matching TRBD2. The CDR3 is 15 residues long. Germline V gene lookup returns CDR1 DFQATT and CDR2 SNEGSKA (reference sequence). The CDR3 bases are TGCAGTGCTAGAGATCGGCGGGGGGCTTCCTGCGAGCAGTACTTC. It translates to CSARDRRGASCEQYF.